This T cell receptor (beta chain) was documented in a study of blood T cell repertoires in COVID-19. At the level of the study: Acute and convalescent COVID-19 specimens originated in the United States, Italy and Spain. The cDNA or gDNA used as material had been derived from T cells, B-cell-depleted T cells, or PBMCs.

The CDR3 extends over 14 amino acids. Trimming pared 5 bases from V and 7 bases from J, leaving 14 bases between. Germline CDR1 MNHEY, CDR2 SMNVEV (reference sequence). As originally analysed: Amplification of reference gene primers provided the estimated nucleated cell counts. The repertoire was sequenced with immunoSEQ multiplex PCR; TCRdb's copy has only in-frame clones and lacks some. V, J and clone size derive from that table, while D and trimming were established from the DNA sequence. The sample shows 55,000 to 80,000 clones, more than 65% of them seen only once. The material sequenced was peripheral blood. The rearrangement joins TRBV27 to TRBJ1-4; no clear D gene. This clonotype was sampled from a woman in her seventies with acute or convalescent COVID-19. The CDR3 nucleotides are TGTGCCAGCAGTGCCGGGAGGCGCACTGAAAAACTGTTTTTT. It translates to CASSAGRRTEKLFF. Drawing the rest from reference TRBV27 and TRBJ1-4, the complete variable domain is EAQVTQNPRYLITVTGKKLTVTCSQNMNHEYMSWYRQDPGLGLRQIYYSMNVEVTDKGDVPEGYKVSRKEKRNFPLILESPSPNQTSLYFCASSAGRRTEKLFFGSGTQLSVL.